This T cell receptor (beta chain) derives from a study of siplizumab effects on memory and regulatory T cells. The CDR3 totals 16 residues. V shed 4 bases, J shed 5 bases, and the junction held 10 bases outside the gene matches. The germline V gene encodes CDR1 SGHTS and CDR2 YDEGEE. The assay was immunoSEQ multiplex PCR, and TCRdb's table has in-frame clones only and misses some. This sample has some 100,000 clones; about 93% occur once, and the top ten carry approximately 1.5%. Whole-study findings and limits: Greater diversity than memory cells seemed evident in naive T cells, which also appeared to be major alloresponse contributors.

This clone showed up just once. Its antigen is unidentified. Specimen: non-Treg CD4+ T cells sorted from blood. This clonotype was sampled from a human donor in good health. This sequence joins TRBV5-8 and TRBJ2-5; 11 bases map to TRBD2. The CDR3 is CASSRSKTSGIETQYF. The CDR3 nucleotides are TGTGCCAGCAGCCGTTCAAAGACTAGCGGGATTGAGACCCAGTACTTC.